The rows below give T cell receptor beta chains drawn from one sample of a study of blood T cells in healthy people across ages. TCRdb reanalysed the 5' RACE reads using MiXCR and keeps one entry per CDR3 protein. This sample has around 1,900,000 distinct CDR3 sequences, with about 39% found just once. Input material: blood. Receptors were obtained from a human donor in good health. Both conserved end residues are part of each CDR3. D genes are given only for firm matches. Clone size is given for some rows only: seen once, a few or many times, or a class if the clone is expanded.

j_call: TRBJ2-1
v_call: TRBV7-9
clone_size: many
d_call: -
cdr3_aa: CASNPRGGAGSEQFF
cdr3_nt: TGTGCCAGCAACCCCCGAGGGGGGGCAGGAAGTGAGCAGTTCTTC

j_call: TRBJ2-7
v_call: TRBV20-1
clone_size: -
d_call: -
cdr3_aa: CSVPWGSSYNEQYF
cdr3_nt: TGCAGTGTTCCTTGGGGGAGCTCTTACAATGAGCAGTACTTC

j_call: TRBJ1-1
v_call: TRBV6-2/TRBV6-3
clone_size: -
d_call: -
cdr3_aa: CASSPRTRVEAFF
cdr3_nt: TGTGCCAGCAGTCCCCGGACAAGGGTAGAAGCTTTCTTT

j_call: TRBJ2-7
v_call: TRBV11-2
clone_size: few
d_call: TRBD1
cdr3_aa: CASSQGQGGLTSYEQYF
cdr3_nt: TGTGCCAGCAGCCAAGGACAGGGGGGGTTGACCTCCTACGAGCAGTACTTC

j_call: TRBJ2-3
v_call: TRBV7-3
clone_size: -
d_call: TRBD2
cdr3_aa: CASSLLGLAASTDTQYF
cdr3_nt: TGTGCCAGCAGCTTACTAGGACTAGCGGCTAGCACAGATACGCAGTATTTT

j_call: TRBJ2-3
v_call: TRBV5-4
clone_size: once
d_call: TRBD1
cdr3_aa: CASSRTGEGASTQYF
cdr3_nt: TGTGCCAGCAGCCGCACAGGGGAAGGAGCAAGTACGCAGTATTTT

j_call: TRBJ1-2
v_call: TRBV7-2
clone_size: -
d_call: -
cdr3_aa: CASSLEGGAPNYGYTF
cdr3_nt: TGTGCCAGCAGCTTGGAGGGGGGGGCGCCTAACTATGGCTACACCTTC

j_call: TRBJ2-1
v_call: TRBV7-2
clone_size: -
d_call: TRBD2
cdr3_aa: CASSSVAGGLAYNEQFF
cdr3_nt: TGTGCCAGCAGCTCAGTAGCGGGGGGACTTGCCTACAATGAGCAGTTCTTC

j_call: TRBJ2-7
v_call: TRBV4-3
clone_size: few
d_call: -
cdr3_aa: CASSRGRGQETYEQYF
cdr3_nt: TGCGCCAGCAGCCGAGGGAGGGGACAGGAGACCTACGAGCAGTACTTC

j_call: TRBJ1-1
v_call: TRBV29-1
clone_size: -
d_call: TRBD1
cdr3_aa: CSVEGQPNTEAFF
cdr3_nt: TGCAGCGTTGAGGGACAGCCGAACACTGAAGCTTTCTTT

j_call: TRBJ2-5
v_call: TRBV7-9
clone_size: many
d_call: TRBD2
cdr3_aa: CASSLVVLAGDLQETQYF
cdr3_nt: TGTGCCAGCAGCTTAGTCGTCCTAGCGGGGGACCTCCAAGAGACCCAGTACTTC

j_call: TRBJ1-1
v_call: TRBV20-1
clone_size: -
d_call: -
cdr3_aa: CSARTDYTEAFF
cdr3_nt: TGCAGTGCCAGGACGGACTACACTGAAGCTTTCTTT

j_call: TRBJ2-5
v_call: TRBV28
clone_size: few
d_call: -
cdr3_aa: CASSLGGWDGKYQETQYF
cdr3_nt: TGTGCCAGCAGTTTAGGGGGTTGGGACGGAAAGTACCAAGAGACCCAGTACTTC

j_call: TRBJ2-1
v_call: TRBV11-2
clone_size: few
d_call: TRBD2
cdr3_aa: CASSSYLAGVENEQFF
cdr3_nt: TGTGCCAGCAGCTCCTACCTAGCGGGGGTTGAGAATGAGCAGTTCTTC

j_call: TRBJ1-2
v_call: TRBV7-2
clone_size: -
d_call: -
cdr3_aa: CASSLRLGAEAYGYTF
cdr3_nt: TGTGCCAGCAGCTTAAGGCTCGGGGCAGAAGCCTATGGCTACACCTTC

j_call: TRBJ2-1
v_call: TRBV20-1
clone_size: -
d_call: TRBD2
cdr3_aa: CSAPPNPGGAGYNEQFF
cdr3_nt: TGCAGTGCCCCACCAAACCCCGGGGGGGCCGGGTACAATGAGCAGTTCTTC

j_call: TRBJ2-3
v_call: TRBV5-1
clone_size: -
d_call: -
cdr3_aa: CASSFRLVGSTDTQYF
cdr3_nt: TGCGCCAGCAGCTTCCGACTAGTGGGGAGCACAGATACGCAGTATTTT

j_call: TRBJ2-1
v_call: TRBV29-1
clone_size: few
d_call: -
cdr3_aa: CSVGGSPYNEQFF
cdr3_nt: TGCAGCGTTGGAGGATCCCCATACAATGAGCAGTTCTTC

j_call: TRBJ2-1
v_call: TRBV11-2
clone_size: -
d_call: -
cdr3_aa: CASSPTQDNEQFF
cdr3_nt: TGTGCCAGCAGCCCTACACAGGACAATGAGCAGTTCTTC

j_call: TRBJ2-1
v_call: TRBV5-1
clone_size: few
d_call: -
cdr3_aa: CASSLKVGEDEQFF
cdr3_nt: TGCGCCAGCAGCCTTAAGGTAGGAGAGGATGAGCAGTTCTTC

j_call: TRBJ2-6
v_call: TRBV7-9
clone_size: few
d_call: -
cdr3_aa: CASTWTSGANVLTF
cdr3_nt: TGTGCCAGCACCTGGACCTCTGGGGCCAACGTCCTGACTTTC

j_call: TRBJ1-1
v_call: TRBV7-3
clone_size: -
d_call: -
cdr3_aa: CASSLIAGGMSEAFF
cdr3_nt: TGTGCCAGCAGCTTAATAGCAGGCGGGATGAGCGAAGCTTTCTTT

j_call: TRBJ2-4
v_call: TRBV6-6
clone_size: -
d_call: TRBD1
cdr3_aa: CANNGTGKNLQYF
cdr3_nt: TGTGCCAACAACGGGACAGGAAAGAACCTTCAGTACTTC

j_call: TRBJ2-7
v_call: TRBV7-2
clone_size: -
d_call: -
cdr3_aa: CVSSLERNEQYF
cdr3_nt: TGTGTCAGCAGCTTAGAAAGGAACGAGCAGTACTTC

j_call: TRBJ2-7
v_call: TRBV6-2/TRBV6-3
clone_size: few
d_call: TRBD1
cdr3_aa: CASRKIGLSTGTIDSYEQYF
cdr3_nt: TGTGCCAGCAGAAAAATCGGATTATCGACAGGGACCATCGATTCCTACGAGCAGTACTTC

j_call: TRBJ1-2
v_call: TRBV12-3/TRBV12-4
clone_size: -
d_call: -
cdr3_aa: CASSLNRDKLYGYTF
cdr3_nt: TGTGCCAGCAGCCTGAACCGGGACAAACTCTATGGCTACACCTTC

j_call: TRBJ1-6
v_call: TRBV12-3/TRBV12-4
clone_size: -
d_call: TRBD1
cdr3_aa: CASSLKGQGTSPLHF
cdr3_nt: TGTGCCAGCAGCTTAAAAGGACAGGGGACTTCACCCCTCCACTTT

j_call: TRBJ2-7
v_call: TRBV28
clone_size: few
d_call: TRBD1
cdr3_aa: CASSSKGDSYEQYF
cdr3_nt: TGTGCCAGCAGTTCCAAGGGGGACAGCTACGAGCAGTACTTC

j_call: TRBJ2-5
v_call: TRBV15
clone_size: -
d_call: -
cdr3_aa: CATSRDRQGRQETQYF
cdr3_nt: TGTGCCACCAGCAGAGATAGGCAGGGGCGTCAAGAGACCCAGTACTTC

j_call: TRBJ2-2
v_call: TRBV5-1
clone_size: -
d_call: -
cdr3_aa: CASGSNSNTGELFF
cdr3_nt: TGCGCCAGCGGATCAAATTCGAACACCGGGGAGCTGTTTTTT

j_call: TRBJ2-1
v_call: TRBV12-3/TRBV12-4
clone_size: few
d_call: -
cdr3_aa: CASSLLGQNYNEQFF
cdr3_nt: TGTGCCAGCAGTTTATTAGGACAGAACTACAATGAGCAGTTCTTC

j_call: TRBJ1-2
v_call: TRBV29-1
clone_size: -
d_call: -
cdr3_aa: CSVRLSYGYTF
cdr3_nt: TGCAGCGTTCGGCTATCCTATGGCTACACCTTC

j_call: TRBJ1-5
v_call: TRBV3-1
clone_size: -
d_call: -
cdr3_aa: CASSTGQGSQPQHF
cdr3_nt: TGTGCCAGCAGCACCGGTCAGGGCTCTCAGCCCCAGCATTTT

j_call: TRBJ2-7
v_call: TRBV20-1
clone_size: few
d_call: -
cdr3_aa: CSAIGPPPASSYEQYF
cdr3_nt: TGCAGTGCTATCGGCCCTCCCCCCGCGAGCTCCTACGAGCAGTACTTC

j_call: TRBJ2-1
v_call: TRBV6-1
clone_size: few
d_call: TRBD2
cdr3_aa: CASRLNSGGAGNEQFF
cdr3_nt: TGTGCCAGCAGGCTTAATAGCGGGGGGGCGGGTAATGAGCAGTTCTTC

j_call: TRBJ1-1
v_call: TRBV10-3
clone_size: -
d_call: -
cdr3_aa: CAISDSQGRETEAFF
cdr3_nt: TGTGCCATCAGTGATTCCCAGGGGAGAGAGACTGAAGCTTTCTTT

j_call: TRBJ2-5
v_call: TRBV20-1
clone_size: -
d_call: TRBD2
cdr3_aa: CSAPPGLAETQYF
cdr3_nt: TGCAGTGCGCCTCCGGGACTAGCAGAGACCCAGTACTTC

j_call: TRBJ2-1
v_call: TRBV2
clone_size: -
d_call: -
cdr3_aa: CASSITTGPYNEQFF
cdr3_nt: TGTGCCAGCAGTATAACGACGGGGCCCTACAATGAGCAGTTCTTC

j_call: TRBJ1-2
v_call: TRBV6-2/TRBV6-3
clone_size: -
d_call: TRBD1
cdr3_aa: CASSYATKTGALTSNYGYTF
cdr3_nt: TGTGCCAGCAGTTACGCAACTAAGACAGGGGCGCTTACTTCAAACTATGGCTACACCTTC

j_call: TRBJ2-5
v_call: TRBV7-2
clone_size: -
d_call: TRBD2
cdr3_aa: CASSFSGGQRGAETQYF
cdr3_nt: TGTGCCAGCAGCTTCTCGGGGGGTCAGCGGGGGGCTGAGACCCAGTACTTC

j_call: TRBJ2-3
v_call: TRBV19
clone_size: -
d_call: TRBD1
cdr3_aa: CASSKTGGAGTDTQYF
cdr3_nt: TGTGCCAGTAGTAAGACAGGGGGCGCGGGCACAGATACGCAGTATTTT

j_call: TRBJ1-4
v_call: TRBV29-1
clone_size: few
d_call: -
cdr3_aa: CSVDAGGDEKLFF
cdr3_nt: TGCAGCGTTGATGCGGGGGGCGATGAAAAACTGTTTTTT

j_call: TRBJ2-7
v_call: TRBV7-2
clone_size: -
d_call: -
cdr3_aa: CASSLTQGSNEQYF
cdr3_nt: TGTGCCAGCAGCTTGACACAGGGTTCCAACGAGCAGTACTTC

j_call: TRBJ2-3
v_call: TRBV28
clone_size: few
d_call: -
cdr3_aa: CASSSVNDRSTDTQYF
cdr3_nt: TGTGCCAGCAGTTCCGTAAATGACAGATCCACAGATACGCAGTATTTT

j_call: TRBJ2-5
v_call: TRBV4-3
clone_size: few
d_call: -
cdr3_aa: CASSQGLSPPQETQYF
cdr3_nt: TGCGCCAGCAGCCAGGGGCTTTCTCCACCCCAGGAGACCCAGTACTTC